The TCR beta chain under discussion was sequenced for a study of beta chain features in type 1 diabetes (dated by TCRdb to the late 2010s). Regarding the research as a whole: No differences in mean age, gender distribution, total cell number or subset yield were found between patients and healthy donors. Across all samples, 107,917,701 sorted cells were examined, and cell number per subset correlated strongly with RNA yield. In the study, TCRB repertoires of sorted circulating CD4+ T cell subsets from recently diagnosed type 1 diabetes patients were compared with those of matched healthy donors. Regulatory and stem cell-like memory subsets were obtained from only 8 patients and about eight healthy donors, while naive and central memory subsets were obtained from all 28 donors. Study-level results and caveats: Only small numbers of individuals were included in the HLA sub-analyses, which left unresolved whether HLA type had any influence on TCRB rearrangement. Because cDNA rather than genomic DNA was sequenced, highly expressing activated cells could have been over-represented, although no difference in activation and CD3 levels was found between groups. In all four CD4+ subsets, TCRB CDR3 length was moderately but significantly shorter in type 1 diabetes patients. Patients with type 1 diabetes made fewer insertions and deleted more nucleotides at VDJ recombination sites, implying thymic rearrangement abnormalities. Shorter templates might have been favored by PCR, but patient and control samples were amplified and corrected together, so both groups would have been affected equally by any skew. Naive, central memory and regulatory TCRB repertoires appeared to be more similar among patients than among healthy donors.

The High Capacity cDNA Reverse Transcription Kit was used to reverse transcribe all of the isolated RNA, meaning that expressed TCRB transcripts were what got sequenced. Deep immunoSEQ sequencing was performed on naive, central memory and regulatory T cell samples, with an average of around 3.5 million total reads per sample. Sorted cells were lysed in RLT buffer, and RNA was extracted using DNase-treated RNeasy Micro or Mini kits according to cell number. Each cell subset was processed on its own to prevent cross-contamination, while patient and healthy donor samples were processed together. Using the immunoSEQ multiplex PCR, TCRB sequences were amplified from cDNA into 87-bp fragments spanning the CDR3 region. The amplicons were sequenced using the Illumina HiSeq platform. Turning to the authors' computational methods: Synthetic template baselines were used to correct PCR bias computationally, reads within Hamming distance 2 were collapsed together, and singletons that could not be merged were discarded. Reads were aligned against IMGT so that V, D and J genes, CDR3 length and insertions or deletions at six rearrangement sites could be assigned. Within each subset, clonotype counts were normalized to sorted cell number, after which true diversity and Gini coefficients were computed with the tcR R package. The overlap coefficient, calculated on TCRB nucleotide sequences, was used to measure repertoire sharing. Out-of-frame TCRB sequences from naive cells were analyzed as a proxy for the pre-selection repertoire. This immuneACCESS table, as held by TCRdb, lists in-frame sequences with V and J called but not all clones. Of the missing ones, under half trace to an unresolved V gene in checked studies; the others have no known cause. The V and J calls and clone size were taken over from that table, and D and trimming were inferred from the DNA. Present in this sample are around 250,000 clones, about 15% of which were seen just once. The ten largest clones take up approximately 0.018% of the sample.

For this clone: Its antigen specificity is not known. Per-nucleotide qualities are absent, and no much larger clonotype sits a single base away.

The germline ends are 13 bases apart after V is trimmed by 3 bases and J by 7 bases. For CDR1 and CDR2, the germline V gene lists SGHAT and FQNNGV. The CDR3 contains 14 residues, cysteine and phenylalanine counted. Only the CDR3 region is kept as DNA, spanning 42 bases read in frame from base 1. Each donor gave one peripheral blood draw, roughly 120 mL on average, collected into heparinised tubes. Using a panel that included CD45RO, CCR7, CD25, CD127, CD95 and CD27, naive, central memory, regulatory and stem cell-like memory CD4+ T cells were sorted on a BD FACSAria II. A purity above 95% was achieved for all sorted populations. PBMCs were separated immediately by Lymphoprep density gradient centrifugation and were stained directly, without being cultured. Samples were stained and sorted in pairs, with one healthy donor and one patient per experiment, so that batch effects were minimized.

This clonotype was obtained from a man aged 25 to 45 with type 1 diabetes. Sequencing used naive CD4+ T cells from blood. The sample's cell subset or site, from its label and the paper: true naive CD4+ T cells. The V gene is TRBV11-2 and the J gene is TRBJ1-3; the D segment could be TRBD1, given 5 matching bases. The sequenced DNA: TGTGCCAGCAGCTTGGGGCCGTCGAGGAACACCATATATTTT. Its protein product is CASSLGPSRNTIYF.